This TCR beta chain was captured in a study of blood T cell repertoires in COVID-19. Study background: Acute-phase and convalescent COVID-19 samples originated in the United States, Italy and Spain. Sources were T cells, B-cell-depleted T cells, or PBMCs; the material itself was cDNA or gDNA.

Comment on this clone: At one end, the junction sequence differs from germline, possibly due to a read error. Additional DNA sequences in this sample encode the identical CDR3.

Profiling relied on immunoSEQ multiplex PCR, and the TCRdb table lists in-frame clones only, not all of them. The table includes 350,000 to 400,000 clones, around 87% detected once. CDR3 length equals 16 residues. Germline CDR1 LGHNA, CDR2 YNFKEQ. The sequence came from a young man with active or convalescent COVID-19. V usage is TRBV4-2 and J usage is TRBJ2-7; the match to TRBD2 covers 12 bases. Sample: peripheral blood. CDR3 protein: CASSQGLAGKTYEQYF. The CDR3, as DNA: TGTGCCAGTAGCCAAGGACTAGCGGGAAAGACCTACGAGCAGTACTTC.